Following are 24 T cell receptor beta chains from one sample sequenced in a study of identical twins. MiXCR, run by TCRdb on the 5' RACE reads, gives a single entry per CDR3 protein. Of some 440,000 distinct CDR3 sequences listed, 24% are singletons. This same sample was also part of a study on T cells expressing NK-cell markers.

Sequencing input: CD4+ T cells sorted from blood. The receptors stem from a woman under 30 in good health.

The gene calls are TRBV7-2 and TRBJ2-5; the D call may be TRBD1 or TRBD2 (5 bases each). Deletions cut 4 bases from V and 0 bases from J, with 12 bases between. CDR3 length equals 15 residues. Germline CDR1 reads SGHTA; CDR2 reads FQGNSA. CDR3 sequence: CASSWWGTDQETQYF. The CDR3 DNA reads TGTGCCAGCAGCTGGTGGGGGACCGACCAAGAGACCCAGTACTTC. Full variable domain (remainder filled in from reference TRBV7-2 and TRBJ2-5): GAGVSQSPSNKVTEKGKDVELRCDPISGHTALYWYRQSLGQGLEFLIYFQGNSAPDKSGLPSDRFSAERTGGSVSTLTIQRTQQEDSAVYLCASSWWGTDQETQYFGPGTRLLVL.

This chain joins TRBV10-3 and TRBJ2-5, with D possibly TRBD2 on 5 matching bases. The ends were cut back, 10 bases at V and 4 bases at J, with 19 bases in the middle. This CDR3 spans 14 amino acids. The germline CDR1 and CDR2 sequences are ENHRY and SYGVKD. The DNA for the CDR3 is TGTGCCACCGCGGGTGTCAGCGGACTAGAGACCCAGTACTTC. Residues: CATAGVSGLETQYF.

This clonotype was picked up a small number of times. The chain has TRBV5-6 and TRBJ2-1; a possible D gene is TRBD2 (5 bases). Trimming took 1 base from V and 0 from J, leaving 8 bases between them. Germline V gene data show CDR1 as SGHDT and CDR2 as YYEEEE. This CDR3 contains 15 residues. CDR3: CASSLFSGSYNEQFF. CDR3 nucleotides: TGTGCCAGCAGCTTGTTCAGCGGCTCCTACAATGAGCAGTTCTTC.

The V call is TRBV24-1, the J call TRBJ2-1, with 13 positions matching TRBD2. The length of the CDR3 is 16 residues. Germline values: CDR1 KGHDR, CDR2 SFDVKD. Trimming took 4 bases from V and 9 from J; bases not matched to a gene: 8. Written as DNA, the CDR3 is TGTGCCACCAGTGACCCCACTAGCGGGGGGGCGGCTGAGCAGTTCTTC. As protein: CATSDPTSGGAAEQFF.

The chain has TRBV5-1 and TRBJ1-2, with 9 nucleotides matching TRBD1. Germline CDR1 and CDR2: SGHRS and YFSETQ. Trimming took 6 bases from V and 8 from J; bases not matched to a gene: 8. CDR3 length: 13 amino acids. The CDR3: CASKGQGFLGYTF. The CDR3 DNA sequence: TGCGCCAGCAAGGGACAGGGATTTTTGGGCTACACCTTC.

The J gene is TRBJ2-1, the V gene TRBV20-1, with 14 bases identical to TRBD2. The CDR3 has 15 amino acids. V gave up 5 bases and J gave up 7 bases; unmatched junction bases: 7. The germline V gene encodes CDR1 DFQATT and CDR2 SNEGSKA (reference sequence). CDR3 region: CSAPGTSGGWNEQFF. The DNA for the CDR3 is TGCAGTGCTCCAGGGACTAGCGGGGGTTGGAATGAGCAGTTCTTC.

This clonotype was seen more than once but under ten times. The CDR3, as DNA: TGCAGTGCTAGCCCACTAGAAGGCTACAATGAGCAGTTCTTC. Protein product: CSASPLEGYNEQFF. The chain joins TRBV20-1 to TRBJ2-1, with a possible D match to TRBD2 (5 bases). Germline CDR1 reads DFQATT; CDR2 reads SNEGSKA (reference sequence). This CDR3 is 14 amino acids long. Trimming took off 3 bases at V and 3 bases at J, with 12 bases between the two ends.

The chain combines TRBV20-1 with TRBJ2-7, with 10 bases fitting TRBD2. The CDR3 is 16 residues long. The ends lost 3 bases at V and 0 bases at J; junction bases unmatched: 8. Germline V gene data show CDR1 as DFQATT and CDR2 as SNEGSKA (reference sequence). The CDR3 DNA sequence: TGCAGTGCTAGCATACCGGCTAGCGGGAGCTCCTACGAGCAGTACTTC. Its translation: CSASIPASGSSYEQYF.

The sample holds a few counts of this clonotype. The chain couples TRBV2 to TRBJ1-5; D might be TRBD1 (5 bases). This CDR3 has 13 amino acids. V was shortened by 11 bases and J by 2 bases, with 13 bases between the two germline ends. Germline V gene lookup returns CDR1 SNHLY and CDR2 FYNNEI. CDR3 region: CAGRGDRNQPQHF. The CDR3 DNA reads as TGTGCCGGGAGAGGGGATCGCAATCAGCCCCAGCATTTT.

The chain combines TRBV20-1 with TRBJ1-1, with D unclear. Trimming cost V 3 bases and J 7 bases, with 9 bases left between them. This CDR3 is 11 amino acids long. CDR1 is DFQATT and CDR2 is SNEGSKA in the germline V gene (reference sequence). The CDR3: CSASIRDEAFF. As DNA, the CDR3 is TGCAGTGCTAGTATCCGGGATGAAGCTTTCTTT.

The J gene is TRBJ2-3, the V gene TRBV7-2, with D maybe TRBD2 (5 bases). Trimming removed 1 base at V and 5 bases at J, with 7 bases between. The CDR3 is made up of 13 amino acids. Germline V gene lookup returns CDR1 SGHTA and CDR2 FQGNSA. CDR3 in amino acids: CASSLGRRDTQYF. As DNA, the CDR3 is TGTGCCAGCAGCTTAGGGAGGAGAGATACGCAGTATTTT.

CDR3 sequence (DNA): TGTGCCACCAGCAGAGTGCTAGCGGGAGGTCCCGGGGAGCTGTTTTTT. Translation gives CATSRVLAGGPGELFF. The chain links TRBV15 to TRBJ2-2, with 11 bases lining up with TRBD2. The CDR3 runs 16 residues. The germline V gene encodes CDR1 LNHNV and CDR2 YYDKDF (reference sequence). Trimming took 1 base from V and 6 from J; bases not matched to a gene: 4.

This clonotype has a count of ten or more. The rearrangement uses TRBV6-2 or TRBV6-3 and TRBJ2-1; 11 bases map to TRBD2. Germline values: CDR1 MNHEY, CDR2 SVGEGT. There are 13 residues in the CDR3. Unmatched junction bases numbered 6, after V lost 10 bases and J lost 7 bases. The CDR3 region has the DNA TGTGCCACCAAACTAGCGGGGGCAAATGAGCAGTTCTTC. It yields the protein CATKLAGANEQFF.

The CDR3 loop reads CASSLDRPAAFF. The CDR3 DNA reads TGTGCCAGCAGCCTGGACAGGCCCGCTGCTTTCTTT. This sequence joins TRBV12-3 or TRBV12-4 and TRBJ1-1; TRBD1 matches at 7 bases. This CDR3 has 12 residues. V lost 6 bases to trimming and J lost 11 bases; unmatched junction nucleotides: 9.

J is TRBJ1-2 and V is TRBV5-1; maybe TRBD1 (6 bases). CDR3 size: 15 residues. Looked up from germline, CDR1 is SGHRS and CDR2 is YFSETQ. V shed 4 bases and J shed 4 bases, with 17 bases lying between them. The CDR3 DNA reads TGCGCCAGCAGCGCGAACCAGGGGTCCCCCTATGGCTACACCTTC. This codes for CASSANQGSPYGYTF.

This clonotype has a handful of counts. The chain joins TRBV12-3 or TRBV12-4 to TRBJ2-1; no firm D call. The CDR3 covers 11 residues. Trimming took 5 bases from V and 10 from J, leaving 9 bases between them. The CDR3 sequence: CASSPQFEQFF. DNA of the CDR3: TGTGCCAGCAGTCCTCAATTCGAGCAGTTCTTC.

This clonotype was seen only a few times. The chain is built from TRBV5-1 and TRBJ2-1; maybe TRBD1 (6 bases). Germline CDR1 is SGHRS and CDR2 is YFSETQ. CDR3 length: 15 amino acids. V dropped 0 bases and J dropped 9 bases, with 16 bases sitting between them. In nucleotides, the CDR3 is TGCGCCAGCAGCTTGGATCGCAGGGGTATTGCTGAGCAGTTCTTC. Encoded protein: CASSLDRRGIAEQFF.

The V gene is TRBV12-3 or TRBV12-4, the J gene TRBJ2-5, with D unresolved. Trimming left V 7 bases short and J 1 base short, with 16 bases between. This CDR3 spans 15 amino acids. CDR3 loop: CASTPSGMLQETQYF. CDR3 DNA: TGTGCCAGCACCCCCTCGGGCATGCTCCAAGAGACCCAGTACTTC.

This clonotype appeared a few times. The CDR3: CASSGQIQETQYF. CDR3 DNA: TGCGCCAGCAGCGGGCAAATCCAAGAGACCCAGTACTTC. The chain links TRBV5-1 to TRBJ2-5; unclear D gene. Trimming removed 4 bases from V and 1 base from J, with 8 bases in between. Germline CDR1 is SGHRS and CDR2 is YFSETQ. This CDR3 has 13 amino acids.

This clonotype was seen a few times. The J gene is TRBJ1-2, the V gene TRBV11-1; 10 nucleotides match TRBD1. Germline V gene lookup returns CDR1 SGHAT and CDR2 FQDESV (reference sequence). CDR3 length: 18 residues. J gave up 0 bases and V 2 bases, and 9 bases lay outside the gene matches. CDR3 amino acids: CASSLLPGTGAPNYGYTF. The CDR3 DNA is TGTGCCAGCAGCTTATTACCCGGGACAGGGGCCCCTAACTATGGCTACACCTTC.

The chain is built from TRBV29-1 and TRBJ2-1; perhaps D is TRBD1 or TRBD2 (5 bases each). CDR1 is SQVTM and CDR2 is ANQGSEA in the germline V gene. V dropped 2 bases and J dropped 14 bases, with 13 bases sitting between them. This CDR3 comprises 11 residues. CDR3 nucleotides: TGCAGCGTTGAAAGGGGCAGGGACGAGTTCTTC. Encoded protein: CSVERGRDEFF.

This clonotype has a handful of counts. This chain connects TRBV5-1 to TRBJ2-1; the D gene could be TRBD1 or TRBD2 (5 bases each). The CDR3 covers 14 residues. The germline V gene has CDR1 SGHRS and CDR2 YFSETQ. Trimming took 4 bases from V and 7 from J, leaving 15 bases between them. Here the CDR3 DNA reads TGCGCCAGCAGCCAAGAGAGGGCAGGGAATGAGCAGTTCTTC. Translated, it gives CASSQERAGNEQFF.

This clonotype was seen more than once but under ten times. The chain uses TRBV10-3 and TRBJ2-3; TRBD1 aligns across 9 bases. Per germline, CDR1 ENHRY and CDR2 SYGVKD. This CDR3 spans 15 amino acids. J gave up 5 bases and V 4 bases, and 7 bases lay outside the gene matches. The CDR3 is CAISAKQGAVDTQYF. As DNA, the CDR3 is TGTGCCATCAGTGCCAAACAGGGGGCAGTAGATACGCAGTATTTT.

The rearrangement joins TRBV15 to TRBJ2-7, with 10 bases aligning to TRBD2. CDR3 length: 15 amino acids. CDR1 is LNHNV, CDR2 YYDKDF, per germline (reference sequence). J gave up 6 bases and V 0 bases, and 5 bases lay outside the gene matches. The CDR3 nucleotides are TGTGCCACCAGCAGAGATCGAGCGGGGGGGCGCGAGCAGTACTTC. Its translation is CATSRDRAGGREQYF.